These T cell receptor beta chains were read from a single sample in a study of blood T cells in healthy people across ages. TCRdb used MiXCR to reprocess the 5' RACE reads, holding one entry per CDR3 protein. The repertoire holds hundreds of thousands of distinct CDR3 sequences, more than 20% seen once, with less than 9% in the top ten. The sample was also reused in another study, on T cells of mothers and their children.

The sequencing sample was made of blood. The receptor source for this set is a boy younger than 18 in good health. The CDR3 runs from the conserved cysteine through the conserved F or W. D genes are given only for firm matches. Clone size is not always given. Where it is, it says once, few, many or a class for expanded clones.

clone size	J gene	CDR3 length	V gene	D gene	CDR3 DNA	CDR3 protein
few	TRBJ1-4	15	TRBV6-5	TRBD1	TGTGCCAGCAGTTACCTGAGGGGGCCGAGTGAAAAACTGTTTTTT	CASSYLRGPSEKLFF
.	TRBJ2-1	14	TRBV7-9	.	TGTGCCAGCAGCTTAGACAGGGTATGGAATGAGCAGTTCTTC	CASSLDRVWNEQFF
few	TRBJ1-2	14	TRBV7-9	TRBD1	TGTGCCAGCAGCTTAGTTGACAGGGGCTACGGCTACACCTTC	CASSLVDRGYGYTF
.	TRBJ2-1	18	TRBV10-3	TRBD2	TGTGCCATCAGTGAGTCGATGGGCTTGCGGGGGGCCTACAATGAGCAGTTCTTC	CAISESMGLRGAYNEQFF
few	TRBJ1-4	17	TRBV4-1	.	TGCGCCAGCAGCCAAGATCTTTCTTCAAGGGGAAGAGAAAAACTGTTTTTT	CASSQDLSSRGREKLFF
few	TRBJ1-2	13	TRBV20-1	.	TGCAGTGCTAGAGATCTCGGCATTAATGGCTACACCTTC	CSARDLGINGYTF
.	TRBJ2-3	15	TRBV20-1	TRBD2	TGCAGTGCTAACGGACTAGCGAGTTACACAGATACGCAGTATTTT	CSANGLASYTDTQYF
.	TRBJ2-3	17	TRBV28	TRBD2	TGTGCCAGCAGTTTCCAAAAACTAGCGGGAGGCACAGATACGCAGTATTTT	CASSFQKLAGGTDTQYF
.	TRBJ1-3	15	TRBV27	.	TGTGCCAGCAGGGGACGAGGGAGTTTTGGAAACACCATATATTTT	CASRGRGSFGNTIYF
.	TRBJ2-5	14	TRBV5-1	TRBD1	TGCGCCAGCGGCCGCTCCGGGACAGAAGAGACCCAGTACTTC	CASGRSGTEETQYF
few	TRBJ2-3	17	TRBV14	TRBD1	TGTGCCAGCAGCCAAGACCGGACAGGGGGCAGAGAAGATACGCAGTATTTT	CASSQDRTGGREDTQYF
few	TRBJ1-1	14	TRBV3-1	.	TGTGCCAGCAGCCAGCCAGGAGGCGGCACTGAAGCTTTCTTT	CASSQPGGGTEAFF
.	TRBJ2-3	11	TRBV20-1	.	TGCAGTGCCCGCCGGGCAGATACGCAGTATTTT	CSARRADTQYF
.	TRBJ2-1	12	TRBV20-1	.	TGCAGTGCTAGCCGCGTGTACAATGAGCAGTTCTTC	CSASRVYNEQFF
once	TRBJ2-1	15	TRBV7-2	.	TGTGCCAGCAGCTCGCATATGAGCTCCTACAATGAGCAGTTCTTC	CASSSHMSSYNEQFF
few	TRBJ2-5	13	TRBV6-1	.	TGTGCCAGCATAGGACAGACCCAAGAGACCCAGTACTTC	CASIGQTQETQYF
.	TRBJ2-7	14	TRBV24-1	.	TGTGCCACCAGTGATCCCCTGGCGGGGTCCGAGCAGTACTTC	CATSDPLAGSEQYF
few	TRBJ2-3	14	TRBV6-2/TRBV6-3	.	TGTGCCAGCAGTTACGCCGCTAGCACAGATACGCAGTATTTT	CASSYAASTDTQYF
few	TRBJ2-3	14	TRBV11-2	TRBD1	TGTGCCAGCAGCCCGCGGACAGGGCCAGATACGCAGTATTTT	CASSPRTGPDTQYF
few	TRBJ2-5	15	TRBV7-2	TRBD1	TGTGCCAGCAGCCGCCGGGACAGGGTTATGCAGACCCAGTACTTC	CASSRRDRVMQTQYF
.	TRBJ2-5	13	TRBV7-9	.	TGTGCCAGCAGCTCGCAGGGGTTGGAGACCCAGTACTTC	CASSSQGLETQYF
.	TRBJ2-7	17	TRBV7-2	TRBD2	TGTGCCAGCAGTTTAGCCCCCCCACTAGCGGGAGGGGGCGAGCAGTACTTC	CASSLAPPLAGGGEQYF
few	TRBJ2-5	14	TRBV6-2/TRBV6-3	TRBD2	TGTGCCAGCAGTCTCACTAGCGGCCTAGAGACCCAGTACTTC	CASSLTSGLETQYF
few	TRBJ2-1	15	TRBV4-1	TRBD2	TGCGCCAGCAGCCAAGATGGGCTAGCGGGGGGGCCACAGTTCTTC	CASSQDGLAGGPQFF
.	TRBJ2-1	11	TRBV20-1	TRBD2	TGCAGTGCTAGACTAGCGGGATTCGAATTCTTC	CSARLAGFEFF
few	TRBJ2-3	15	TRBV7-8	.	TGTGCCAGCAGCCTAGGTCCAGCCCTCACAGATACGCAGTATTTT	CASSLGPALTDTQYF
few	TRBJ1-2	13	TRBV30	TRBD1	TGTGCCTGGAGTGCAGGGGGCGGGTATGGCTACACCTTC	CAWSAGGGYGYTF
.	TRBJ2-1	16	TRBV9	.	TGTGCCAGCAGCGTAGGGGTCGGGACTGGGTACAATGAGCAGTTCTTC	CASSVGVGTGYNEQFF
few	TRBJ2-5	15	TRBV7-2	TRBD2	TGTGCCAGCAGCTTAGATCCTAGCGGGGCCCCTTTGTCGGACTTC	CASSLDPSGAPLSDF
few	TRBJ2-7	14	TRBV27	TRBD1	TGTGCCAGCAGTCCTTACAGGGGGACCTACGAGCAGTACTTC	CASSPYRGTYEQYF
.	TRBJ1-2	15	TRBV28	TRBD1	TGTGCCAGCAGTCTAATGACGACAGGGGACTATGGCTACACCTTC	CASSLMTTGDYGYTF
.	TRBJ2-1	18	TRBV6-2/TRBV6-3	.	TGTGCCAGCAGTTACTCGATCATAGGAGGGACAGACCTCAATGAGCAGTTCTTC	CASSYSIIGGTDLNEQFF